Shown below are 10 T cell receptor beta chains from a single sample sequenced in a study of shared T cell receptors in the human thymus (dated by TCRdb to the early 2020s). Libraries were constructed by the immunoSEQ multiplex PCR assay. TCRdb mirrors the immuneACCESS table, restricted to in-frame sequences. Some clones are absent from its copies; in checked studies, under half trace to an unresolved V gene, and the reason for the others is unknown. Within this sample are under 850,000 clones, with around 89% of them counted one time only. The leading ten clones occupy around 0.0099% of the sample. The same data also contributed to another study, on human thymus T cells.

Sequenced material: thymocytes. The receptors here all came from a boy younger than two with a congenital heart defect. Donor details come from another sample of the same person, matched by shared clones.

The V and J genes are TRBV4-3 and TRBJ2-2, with TRBD2 identical over 7 bases. The J segment lost 3 bases and the V segment lost 1 base, leaving 11 bases of the junction unmatched. The germline CDR1 and CDR2 sequences are LGHNA and YSLEER. CDR3 size: 18 residues. The CDR3 loop reads CASSQGWAGDHDTGELFF. The CDR3 DNA is TGCGCCAGCAGCCAAGGTTGGGCGGGAGATCACGACACCGGGGAGCTGTTTTTT.

This chain links TRBV30 with TRBJ1-2; no clear D gene. The V end was cut by 4 bases, the J end by 4 bases, with 19 bases between. The CDR3 runs 15 residues. The germline gives CDR1 GTSNPN, CDR2 SVGIG (reference sequence). The CDR3 is CAWNRGKEGTYGYTF. The CDR3 coding sequence is TGTGCCTGGAACCGCGGTAAGGAGGGTACCTATGGCTACACCTTC. Combining the CDR3 with reference TRBV30 and TRBJ1-2 gives the whole variable domain SQTIHQWPATLVQPVGSPLSLECTVEGTSNPNLYWYRQAAGRGLQLLFYSVGIGQISSEVPQNLSASRPQDRQFILSSKKLLLSDSGFYLCAWNRGKEGTYGYTFGSGTRLTVV.

This sequence joins TRBV7-7 and TRBJ2-1, with D hard to call. Germline CDR1 and CDR2: SSHAT and FNYEAQ (reference sequence). This CDR3 is built from 16 residues. Trimming cost V 4 bases and J 4 bases, with 17 bases left between them. The CDR3 reads CASSSDGAQRYNEQFF. Written as DNA, the CDR3 is TGTGCCAGCAGCTCAGACGGAGCCCAGAGGTACAATGAGCAGTTCTTC.

The chain couples TRBV11-1 to TRBJ2-7, with 10 bases fitting TRBD1. V trimming: 3 bases; J trimming: 7 bases; junction bases outside the gene matches: 3. Germline V CDR1 and CDR2: SGHAT, FQDESV (reference sequence). This CDR3 is built from 13 residues. This CDR3 reads CASSFGTGEEQYF. The CDR3 region has the DNA TGTGCCAGCAGCTTCGGGACAGGGGAGGAGCAGTACTTC.

The rearrangement uses TRBV27 and TRBJ2-7; 10 bases fit TRBD2. V shed 3 bases and J 6 bases; nucleotides not matched to a gene: 5. The CDR3 totals 14 residues. CDR1 is MNHEY and CDR2 is SMNVEV in the germline V gene (reference sequence). The CDR3 DNA follows: TGTGCCAGCAGTTTCTGGGCTAGCGGGAGCGAGCAGTACTTC. Its translation is CASSFWASGSEQYF.

Written as DNA, the CDR3 is TGCGCCAGCAGTTCCCTGGACAGGGTTAACTACCTAATCACAGATACGCAGTATTTT. Amino acids: CASSSLDRVNYLITDTQYF. The chain uses TRBV5-1 and TRBJ2-3; 8 positions match TRBD1. Germline V gives CDR1 SGHRS, CDR2 YFSETQ. V lost 5 bases, J lost 2 bases, and 19 bases stayed unmatched. The CDR3 runs 19 residues. The whole variable domain, remainder taken from reference TRBV5-1 and TRBJ2-3, is KAGVTQTPRYLIKTRGQQVTLSCSPISGHRSVSWYQQTPGQGLQFLFEYFSETQRNKGNFPGRFSGRQFSNSRSEMNVSTLELGDSALYLCASSSLDRVNYLITDTQYFGPGTRLTVL.

The CDR3 nucleotides are TGTGCCCCCGGGGTGGAGACTGGGGCCAACGTCCTGACTTTC. Translating gives CAPGVETGANVLTF. This chain uses TRBV7-9 with TRBJ2-6, with TRBD2 as a possible D gene (5 bases). The V gene lost 11 bases and the J gene lost 2 bases, with 13 bases spanning the gap. Per germline, CDR1 SEHNR and CDR2 FQNEAQ (reference sequence). The CDR3 runs to 14 residues.

This clone appeared a single time. The rearrangement uses TRBV21-1 and TRBJ2-5; no DNA check was done on the table's D call, TRBD2. The J call is doubtful: the DNA matches TRBJ2-7 better. TRBV21-1 is labeled a pseudogene. There are 18 residues in the CDR3. CDR3 DNA sequence: TGTGCCAGCAGCCCAGGGGGACTAGCGGGCCAGAGCTCCTACGAGCAGTACTTC. This encodes CASSPGGLAGQSSYEQYF.

V usage is TRBV7-9 and J usage is TRBJ2-1, with D perhaps matching TRBD2 (6 bases). V was clipped by 5 bases and J by 6 bases, with 23 bases between them. This CDR3 is 17 amino acids long. Germline CDR1 is SEHNR and CDR2 is FQNEAQ (reference sequence). This chain's CDR3 is CASSHPLPGEDVNEQFF. CDR3 nucleotides: TGTGCCAGCAGCCACCCCCTCCCGGGAGAGGATGTCAATGAGCAGTTCTTC.

This clone was observed once. The rearrangement uses TRBV6-5 and TRBJ2-3; TRBD2 might be the D (5 bases). The CDR3 loop spans 16 amino acids. From germline, CDR1 is MNHEY and CDR2 SVGAGI. Trimming left V 4 bases short and J 1 base short, with 15 bases between. CDR3 sequence reads: CASSSFSEEGTDTQYF. The CDR3 DNA reads as TGTGCCAGCAGTTCCTTTAGCGAGGAGGGCACAGATACGCAGTATTTT.